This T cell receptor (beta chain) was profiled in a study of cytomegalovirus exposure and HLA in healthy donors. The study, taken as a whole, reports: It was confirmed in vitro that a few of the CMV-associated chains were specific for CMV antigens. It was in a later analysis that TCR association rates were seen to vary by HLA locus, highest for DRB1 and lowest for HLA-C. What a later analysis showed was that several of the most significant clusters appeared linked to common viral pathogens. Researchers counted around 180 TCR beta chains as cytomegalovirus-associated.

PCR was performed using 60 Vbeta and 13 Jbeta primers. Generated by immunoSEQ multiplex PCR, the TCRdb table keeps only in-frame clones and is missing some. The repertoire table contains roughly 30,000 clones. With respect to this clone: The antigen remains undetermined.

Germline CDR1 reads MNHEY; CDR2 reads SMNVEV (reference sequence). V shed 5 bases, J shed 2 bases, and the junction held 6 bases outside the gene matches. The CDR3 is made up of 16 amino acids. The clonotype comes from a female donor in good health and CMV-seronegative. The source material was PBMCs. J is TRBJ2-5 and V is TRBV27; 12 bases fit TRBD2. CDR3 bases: TGTGCCAGCAGTCCCCGACTAGCGGGGGCACAAGAGACCCAGTACTTC. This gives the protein CASSPRLAGAQETQYF.